This T cell receptor (beta chain) is from a study of T cells after yellow fever vaccination. The overall study: It was SMART-Seq v4 Ultra Low Input that prepared the fractions with low cell numbers.

Only a few counts were recorded for this clonotype. Its antigen is still unknown. One junction end does not reproduce the germline sequence, and a read error may be involved. The CDR3 sequence is 12 residues long. It was through 5'RACE template switching that TCR cDNA was made, with a universal primer site and UMIs added. Each CDR3 protein gets one entry after TCRdb re-called the 5' RACE reads with MiXCR. The sample includes 250,000 to 350,000 distinct CDR3 sequences, about 6.9% of them seen just once. Study observations and caveats: After the booster, approximately 96% of CD4 and roughly nine tenths of CD8 primary-response clones were re-detected.

The sequencing used PBMCs, collected more than 40 days after the first yellow fever vaccination. The receptor was derived from a man younger than 35 who received the YFV17D yellow fever vaccine. The V call is TRBV12-3 or TRBV12-4, the J call TRBJ2-1; D may match TRBD1 or TRBD2 (6 bases each). The CDR3 coding sequence is TGTGCCAGCAGTTTCGGTAGGGGGGAAGAGATCTTC. It is translated as CASSFGRGEEIF.